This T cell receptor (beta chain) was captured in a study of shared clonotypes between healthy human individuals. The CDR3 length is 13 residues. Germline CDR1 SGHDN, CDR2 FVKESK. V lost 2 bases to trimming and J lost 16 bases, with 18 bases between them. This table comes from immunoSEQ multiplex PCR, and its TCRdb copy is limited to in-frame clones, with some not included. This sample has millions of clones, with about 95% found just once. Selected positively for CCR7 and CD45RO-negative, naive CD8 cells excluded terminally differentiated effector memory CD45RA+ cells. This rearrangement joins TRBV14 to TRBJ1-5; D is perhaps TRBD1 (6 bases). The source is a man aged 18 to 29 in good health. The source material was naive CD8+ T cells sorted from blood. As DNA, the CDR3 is TGTGCCAGCAGCCAACCAGAGTCCCGGGACAAACATTTT. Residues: CASSQPESRDKHF. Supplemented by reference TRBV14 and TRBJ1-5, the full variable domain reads EAGVTQFPSHSVIEKGQTVTLRCDPISGHDNLYWYRRVMGKEIKFLLHFVKESKQDESGMPNNRFLAERTGGTYSTLKVQPAELEDSGVYFCASSQPESRDKHFGDGTRLSIL.